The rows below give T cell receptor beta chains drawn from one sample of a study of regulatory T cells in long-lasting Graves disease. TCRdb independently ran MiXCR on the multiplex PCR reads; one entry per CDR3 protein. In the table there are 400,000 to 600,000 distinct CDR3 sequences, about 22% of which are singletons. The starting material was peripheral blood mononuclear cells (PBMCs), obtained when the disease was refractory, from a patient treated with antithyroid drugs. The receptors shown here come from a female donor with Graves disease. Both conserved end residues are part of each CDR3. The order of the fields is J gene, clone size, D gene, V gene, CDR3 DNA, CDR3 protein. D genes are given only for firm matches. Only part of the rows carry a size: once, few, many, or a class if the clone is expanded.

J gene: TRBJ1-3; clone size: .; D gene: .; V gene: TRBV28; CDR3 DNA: TGTGCCAGCAGTCCTGGGGGAACCTTTTCAACTGGAAACACCATATATTTT; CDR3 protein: CASSPGGTFSTGNTIYF
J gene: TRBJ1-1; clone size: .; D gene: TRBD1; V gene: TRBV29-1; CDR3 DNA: TGCAGCGTTATTGGGACAGGGGAGGCTGAAGCTTTCTTT; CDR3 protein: CSVIGTGEAEAFF
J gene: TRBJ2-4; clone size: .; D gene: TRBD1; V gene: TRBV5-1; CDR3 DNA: TGCGCCAGCAGCCCTGCTCAGGACAGGCTAGCCAAAAACATTCAGTACTTC; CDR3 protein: CASSPAQDRLAKNIQYF
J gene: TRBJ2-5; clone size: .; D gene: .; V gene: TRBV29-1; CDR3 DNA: TGCAGCGTCCGGGGGTTGGGGTACCAAGAGACCCAGTACTTC; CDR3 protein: CSVRGLGYQETQYF
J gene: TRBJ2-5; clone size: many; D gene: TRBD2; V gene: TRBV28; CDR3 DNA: TGTGCCAGCAGTTTAAGAGCGGGAGATGATCAAGAGACCCAGTACTTC; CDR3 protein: CASSLRAGDDQETQYF
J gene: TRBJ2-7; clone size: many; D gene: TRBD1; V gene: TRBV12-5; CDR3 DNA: TGTGCTAGTGGTACTAGACAGGGACGGGCCTACGAGCAGTACTTC; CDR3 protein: CASGTRQGRAYEQYF
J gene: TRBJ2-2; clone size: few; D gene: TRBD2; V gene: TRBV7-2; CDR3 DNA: TGTGCCAGCAGCTTAAATCCGAGCGGGGGGAACACCGGGGAGCTGTTTTTT; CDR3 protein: CASSLNPSGGNTGELFF
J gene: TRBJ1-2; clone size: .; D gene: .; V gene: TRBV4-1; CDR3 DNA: TGCGCCAGCAGCCCTGCTCCAAGGGACACCAACTATGGCTACACCTTC; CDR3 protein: CASSPAPRDTNYGYTF
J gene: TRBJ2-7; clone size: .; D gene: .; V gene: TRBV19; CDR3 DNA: TGTGCCAGTAGTATTCAGGGTGACTACGAGCAGTACTTC; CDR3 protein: CASSIQGDYEQYF
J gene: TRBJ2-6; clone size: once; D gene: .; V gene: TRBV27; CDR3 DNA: TGTGCCAGCAGTTTAGGCAGGGTGGCCAACGTCCTGACTTTC; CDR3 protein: CASSLGRVANVLTF
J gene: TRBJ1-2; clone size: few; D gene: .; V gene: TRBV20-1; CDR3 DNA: TGCAGTGCTAGAGATCCTTCGTCCTATGGCTACACCTTC; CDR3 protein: CSARDPSSYGYTF
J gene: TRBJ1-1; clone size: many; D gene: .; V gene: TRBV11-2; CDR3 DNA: TGTGCCAGCAGCTTAGCCAACAGGGTAGTTAGCACTGAAGCTTTCTTT; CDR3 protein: CASSLANRVVSTEAFF
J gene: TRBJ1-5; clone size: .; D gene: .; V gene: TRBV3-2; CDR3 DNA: TGTGCCAGCAGCCAAGATCAACTAACAGGATGCAATCAGCCCCAGCATTTT; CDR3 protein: CASSQDQLTGCNQPQHF
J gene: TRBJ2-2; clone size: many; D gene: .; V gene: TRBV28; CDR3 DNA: TGTGCCAGCAGTTCGGGGGAGCTGTTTTTT; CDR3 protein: CASSSGELFF
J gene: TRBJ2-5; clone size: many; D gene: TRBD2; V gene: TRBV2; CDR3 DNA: TGTGCCAGCAGTGATCCCCTGCGACTAGCGGGGGGTCTAGAGACCCAGTACTTC; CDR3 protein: CASSDPLRLAGGLETQYF
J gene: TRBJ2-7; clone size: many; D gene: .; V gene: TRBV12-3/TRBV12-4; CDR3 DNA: TGTGCCAGCAGTTCAAGCCCCGCAGGTGACGAGCAGTACTTC; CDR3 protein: CASSSSPAGDEQYF
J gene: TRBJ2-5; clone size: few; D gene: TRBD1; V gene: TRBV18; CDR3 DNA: TGTGCCAGCTCACTTGGGACAGCGTTAGAGACCCAGTACTTC; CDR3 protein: CASSLGTALETQYF
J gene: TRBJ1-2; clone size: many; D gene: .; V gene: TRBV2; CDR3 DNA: TGTGCCAGCAGCCCCGGGGATCCTGGGAACTATGGCTACACCTTC; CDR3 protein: CASSPGDPGNYGYTF
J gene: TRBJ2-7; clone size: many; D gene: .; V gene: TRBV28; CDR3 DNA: TGTGCCAGCAGTCCCCAAGGGCGCGAGCAGTACTTC; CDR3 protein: CASSPQGREQYF
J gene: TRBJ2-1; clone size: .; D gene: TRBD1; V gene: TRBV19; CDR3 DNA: TGTGCCAGCTCCGCCGGGACAGGGTCCTACAATGAGCAGTTCTTC; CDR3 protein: CASSAGTGSYNEQFF
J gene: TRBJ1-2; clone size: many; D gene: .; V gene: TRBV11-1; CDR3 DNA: TGTGCCAGCAGCAAACGATTCAACTATGGCTACACCTTC; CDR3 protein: CASSKRFNYGYTF
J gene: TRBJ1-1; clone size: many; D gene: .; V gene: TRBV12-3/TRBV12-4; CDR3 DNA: TGTGCCAGCAGAGGTCAGAGCCTAGTTTTGGACACTGAAGCTTTCTTT; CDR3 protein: CASRGQSLVLDTEAFF
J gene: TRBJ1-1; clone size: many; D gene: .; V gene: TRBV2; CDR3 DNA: TGTGCCAGCAGTGAAAGGCCGGATTCTTTGACTGAAGCTTTCTTT; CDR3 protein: CASSERPDSLTEAFF
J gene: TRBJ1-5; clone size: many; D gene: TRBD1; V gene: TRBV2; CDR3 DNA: TGTGCCAGCAGAGCCGACAGGGACGGTCAGCCCCAGCATTTT; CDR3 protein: CASRADRDGQPQHF
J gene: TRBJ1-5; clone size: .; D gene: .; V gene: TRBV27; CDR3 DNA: TGTGCCAGCAGTTTTAGGAGTGGACGACCAGGACAGCCCCAGCATTTT; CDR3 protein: CASSFRSGRPGQPQHF
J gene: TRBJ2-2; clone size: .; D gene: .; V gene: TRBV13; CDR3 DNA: TGTGCCAGCAGCTTCCAAGGGCCCGGGGAGCTGTTTTTT; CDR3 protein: CASSFQGPGELFF
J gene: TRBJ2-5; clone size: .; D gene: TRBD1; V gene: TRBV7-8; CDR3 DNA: TGTGCCAGCAGCTTATGGGCCCGACAGGGCCGTGGAGAGGCCCAGTACTTC; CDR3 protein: CASSLWARQGRGEAQYF
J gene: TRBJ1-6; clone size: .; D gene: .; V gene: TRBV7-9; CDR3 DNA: .; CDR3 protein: CASSLWGYGNSPLRF
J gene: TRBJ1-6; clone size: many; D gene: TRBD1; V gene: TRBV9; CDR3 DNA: TGTGCCAGCAGCTCGACAGGGTACGATTCACCCCTCCACTTT; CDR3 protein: CASSSTGYDSPLHF
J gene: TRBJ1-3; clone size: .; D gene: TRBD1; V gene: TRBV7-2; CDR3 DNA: TGTGCCAGCAGCTTCACGGGACAGGGAACTTCTGGAAACACCATATATTTT; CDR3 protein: CASSFTGQGTSGNTIYF
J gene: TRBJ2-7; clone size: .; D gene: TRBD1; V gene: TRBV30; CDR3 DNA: TGTGCCTGGAGTGTAGGACAGGGGGACCACGAGCAGTACTTC; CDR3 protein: CAWSVGQGDHEQYF
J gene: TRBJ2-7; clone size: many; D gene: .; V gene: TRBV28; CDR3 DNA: TGTGCCAGCAGTGAGCTTTTTAACTACGAGCAGTACTTC; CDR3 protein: CASSELFNYEQYF
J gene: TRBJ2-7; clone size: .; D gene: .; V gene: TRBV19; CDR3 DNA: TGTGCCAGTATTGGACCTGAACCCTACTACGAGCAGTACTTC; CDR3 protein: CASIGPEPYYEQYF
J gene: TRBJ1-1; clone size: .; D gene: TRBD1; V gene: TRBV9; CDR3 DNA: TGTGCCAGCAGCGCCCAGGCCCAGACAGGGACAGTTGAAGCTTTCTTT; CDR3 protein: CASSAQAQTGTVEAFF
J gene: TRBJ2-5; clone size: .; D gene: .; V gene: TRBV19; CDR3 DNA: TGTGCCAGTAGTTTGGGACTTACAACGGGGGAGACCCAGTACTTC; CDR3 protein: CASSLGLTTGETQYF
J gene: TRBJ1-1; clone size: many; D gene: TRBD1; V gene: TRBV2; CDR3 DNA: TGTGCCAGGAGCAGGGGGGCCACGGAGGGGGTGGGGAACACTGAAGCTTTCTTT; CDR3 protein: CARSRGATEGVGNTEAFF
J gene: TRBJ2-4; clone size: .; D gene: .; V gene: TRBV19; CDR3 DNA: TGTGCCAGTAGTATGGCGGGTACCCAAAACATTCAGTACTTC; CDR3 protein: CASSMAGTQNIQYF
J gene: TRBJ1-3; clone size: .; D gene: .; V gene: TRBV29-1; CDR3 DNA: TGCAGCGTTGTGCAGAGCACTGGAAACACCATATATTTT; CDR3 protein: CSVVQSTGNTIYF
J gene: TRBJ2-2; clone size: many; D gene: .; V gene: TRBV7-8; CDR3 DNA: TGTGCCAGCAGCTTATGGACCACCGGGGAGCTGTTTTTT; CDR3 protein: CASSLWTTGELFF
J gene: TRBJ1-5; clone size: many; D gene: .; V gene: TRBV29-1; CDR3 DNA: TGCAGCGCCGGGGAGCACAATCAGCCCCAGCATTTT; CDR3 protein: CSAGEHNQPQHF
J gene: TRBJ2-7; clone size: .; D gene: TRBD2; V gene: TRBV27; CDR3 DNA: TGTGCCAGCAGGCAGCAGCGGGGGGACGAGCAGTACTTC; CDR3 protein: CASRQQRGDEQYF